These T cell receptor beta chains were read from a single sample in a study of OX40 agonist ivuxolimab in advanced cancers. The assay was immunoSEQ multiplex PCR, and TCRdb's table has in-frame clones only and misses some. The table lists some 35,000 clones, less than 80% of them singletons. Specimen: CD4+ or CD8+ T cells sorted from blood, collected in a trial of the OX40 agonist ivuxolimab. These receptors originate from an adult with an advanced solid tumor such as melanoma, head and neck, liver or kidney cancer. The CDR3 runs from the conserved cysteine through the conserved F or W. The order of the fields is D gene, J gene, clone size, V gene, CDR3 protein, CDR3 DNA. The D gene is left open where the match is weak. Size is omitted from some rows. Given values are once, few, many or a class for expanded clones.

D gene: -
J gene: TRBJ2-1
clone size: once
V gene: TRBV7-9
CDR3 protein: CASSLVLTEPPDNEQFF
CDR3 DNA: TGTGCCAGCAGCTTAGTTTTGACAGAGCCCCCCGACAATGAGCAGTTCTTC

D gene: TRBD1
J gene: TRBJ1-3
clone size: once
V gene: TRBV27
CDR3 protein: CASSLRGTGNTIYF
CDR3 DNA: TGTGCCAGCAGTCTCAGGGGGACCGGAAACACCATATATTTT

D gene: TRBD1
J gene: TRBJ2-1
clone size: -
V gene: TRBV7-2
CDR3 protein: CASSLLTLRTGGRNEQFF
CDR3 DNA: TGTGCCAGCAGCTTACTTACCCTTCGGACAGGGGGCCGCAATGAGCAGTTCTTC

D gene: TRBD1
J gene: TRBJ1-5
clone size: -
V gene: TRBV4-1
CDR3 protein: CASSSQQGKYQPQHF
CDR3 DNA: TGCGCCAGCAGCTCCCAACAGGGGAAGTATCAGCCCCAGCATTTT

D gene: -
J gene: TRBJ2-3
clone size: -
V gene: TRBV13
CDR3 protein: CASSLSTDTQYF
CDR3 DNA: TGTGCCAGCAGCTTGAGCACAGATACGCAGTATTTT

D gene: TRBD1
J gene: TRBJ1-2
clone size: -
V gene: TRBV6-4
CDR3 protein: CASSAGSRGDGYTF
CDR3 DNA: TGTGCCAGCAGTGCCGGTTCCAGGGGGGATGGCTACACCTTC

D gene: TRBD1
J gene: TRBJ2-7
clone size: -
V gene: TRBV30
CDR3 protein: CAWSVRFRDSLSYEQYF
CDR3 DNA: TGTGCCTGGAGTGTACGTTTTCGGGACAGCCTCTCCTACGAGCAGTACTTC

D gene: -
J gene: TRBJ2-7
clone size: -
V gene: TRBV11-2
CDR3 protein: CASSFGARSSYEQYF
CDR3 DNA: TGTGCCAGCAGCTTTGGGGCCCGAAGCTCCTACGAGCAGTACTTC

D gene: -
J gene: TRBJ2-3
clone size: -
V gene: TRBV7-2
CDR3 protein: CASSLSGTLADTQYF
CDR3 DNA: TGTGCCAGCAGCTTATCCGGGACGTTGGCAGATACGCAGTATTTT

D gene: -
J gene: TRBJ1-3
clone size: -
V gene: TRBV2
CDR3 protein: CASSEGKVLRDSGNTIYF
CDR3 DNA: TGTGCCAGCAGTGAGGGTAAGGTTCTCCGCGATTCTGGAAACACCATATATTTT

D gene: -
J gene: TRBJ1-4
clone size: few
V gene: TRBV30
CDR3 protein: CAWSSRLLQGNSNEKLFF
CDR3 DNA: TGTGCCTGGAGCTCCCGGTTACTGCAGGGTAATAGTAATGAAAAACTGTTTTTT

D gene: -
J gene: TRBJ1-5
clone size: -
V gene: TRBV27
CDR3 protein: CASSLRGDPDKTLQPQHF
CDR3 DNA: TGTGCCAGCAGTTTAAGGGGGGACCCAGACAAAACACTTCAGCCCCAGCATTTT

D gene: -
J gene: TRBJ1-6
clone size: -
V gene: TRBV6-5
CDR3 protein: CASSYSTWQGNSPLHF
CDR3 DNA: TGTGCCAGCAGTTACTCCACTTGGCAGGGGAATTCACCCCTCCACTTT

D gene: TRBD1
J gene: TRBJ2-5
clone size: -
V gene: TRBV10-3
CDR3 protein: CAIRSTGGGLETQYF
CDR3 DNA: TGTGCCATCAGGTCGACAGGGGGTGGACTAGAGACCCAGTACTTC

D gene: -
J gene: TRBJ1-5
clone size: medium-sized
V gene: TRBV9
CDR3 protein: CASSVGPLSNQPQHF
CDR3 DNA: TGTGCCAGCAGCGTAGGTCCACTAAGCAATCAGCCCCAGCATTTT

D gene: -
J gene: TRBJ1-2
clone size: -
V gene: TRBV29-1
CDR3 protein: CSVEDPGRYGYTF
CDR3 DNA: TGCAGCGTTGAAGATCCCGGACGCTATGGCTACACCTTC

D gene: -
J gene: TRBJ2-7
clone size: -
V gene: TRBV6-1
CDR3 protein: CASRYKGHTYEQYF
CDR3 DNA: TGTGCCAGCAGATATAAGGGACATACCTACGAGCAGTACTTC

D gene: -
J gene: TRBJ1-1
clone size: few
V gene: TRBV7-6
CDR3 protein: CASSLESGPREAFF
CDR3 DNA: TGTGCCAGCAGCTTAGAAAGTGGGCCGAGAGAAGCTTTCTTT

D gene: -
J gene: TRBJ1-5
clone size: -
V gene: TRBV5-1
CDR3 protein: CASSVDPDQPQHF
CDR3 DNA: TGCGCCAGCAGCGTGGACCCTGATCAGCCCCAGCATTTT

D gene: -
J gene: TRBJ2-5
clone size: -
V gene: TRBV9
CDR3 protein: CASSVEGGAEETQYF
CDR3 DNA: TGTGCCAGCAGCGTAGAGGGGGGGGCCGAAGAGACCCAGTACTTC

D gene: -
J gene: TRBJ1-1
clone size: few
V gene: TRBV30
CDR3 protein: CAWGFTTFGDVGGTEAFF
CDR3 DNA: TGTGCCTGGGGCTTCACTACATTCGGGGATGTTGGCGGCACTGAAGCTTTCTTT

D gene: TRBD2
J gene: TRBJ2-7
clone size: -
V gene: TRBV7-2
CDR3 protein: CASSLLMGGGAYEQYF
CDR3 DNA: TGTGCCAGCAGCCTTCTCATGGGCGGGGGGGCATACGAGCAGTACTTC

D gene: -
J gene: TRBJ2-7
clone size: -
V gene: TRBV6-1
CDR3 protein: CASSKGGSSYEQYF
CDR3 DNA: TGTGCCAGCAGCAAAGGGGGGAGCTCCTACGAGCAGTACTTC

D gene: -
J gene: TRBJ1-2
clone size: -
V gene: TRBV2
CDR3 protein: CASSGGAGRYDGYTF
CDR3 DNA: TGTGCCAGCAGTGGAGGGGCAGGGCGTTATGATGGCTACACCTTC

D gene: -
J gene: TRBJ1-4
clone size: -
V gene: TRBV5-4
CDR3 protein: CASSLDSQTNEKLFF
CDR3 DNA: TGTGCCAGCAGCTTGGACAGCCAGACTAATGAAAAACTGTTTTTT

D gene: -
J gene: TRBJ2-1
clone size: -
V gene: TRBV10-1
CDR3 protein: CASSEDGYNEQFF
CDR3 DNA: TGCGCCAGCAGTGAGGACGGATACAATGAGCAGTTCTTC

D gene: -
J gene: TRBJ2-7
clone size: -
V gene: TRBV2
CDR3 protein: CAGGDTIYEQYF
CDR3 DNA: TGTGCCGGCGGGGACACCATCTACGAGCAGTACTTC

D gene: TRBD1
J gene: TRBJ1-1
clone size: -
V gene: TRBV11-2
CDR3 protein: CASSLRDSSWGTEAFF
CDR3 DNA: TGTGCCAGCAGCTTAAGGGACAGCTCCTGGGGCACTGAAGCTTTCTTT

D gene: -
J gene: TRBJ1-6
clone size: -
V gene: TRBV30
CDR3 protein: CACSSDGNSPLHF
CDR3 DNA: TGTGCCTGCTCTTCGGATGGCAATTCACCCCTCCACTTT

D gene: -
J gene: TRBJ2-7
clone size: -
V gene: TRBV6-1
CDR3 protein: CASSEVGGTYEQYF
CDR3 DNA: TGTGCCAGCAGTGAAGTCGGCGGAACCTACGAGCAGTACTTC

D gene: -
J gene: TRBJ1-2
clone size: -
V gene: TRBV28
CDR3 protein: CASSYDSHYGYTF
CDR3 DNA: TGTGCCAGCAGTTACGACAGCCACTATGGCTACACCTTC

D gene: -
J gene: TRBJ2-7
clone size: -
V gene: TRBV2
CDR3 protein: CASTPAGIYEQYF
CDR3 DNA: TGTGCCAGCACCCCCGCCGGGATCTACGAGCAGTACTTC

D gene: TRBD1
J gene: TRBJ1-1
clone size: -
V gene: TRBV28
CDR3 protein: CASSTGGTEAFF
CDR3 DNA: TGTGCCAGCAGCACAGGGGGGACTGAAGCTTTCTTT

D gene: -
J gene: TRBJ2-1
clone size: -
V gene: TRBV4-2
CDR3 protein: CASSQDLGDNEQFF
CDR3 DNA: TGTGCCAGCAGCCAAGATTTAGGGGACAATGAGCAGTTCTTC

D gene: TRBD2
J gene: TRBJ2-5
clone size: once
V gene: TRBV5-1
CDR3 protein: CASSLIAGRETQYF
CDR3 DNA: TGCGCCAGCAGCTTGATAGCGGGGAGGGAGACCCAGTACTTC

D gene: -
J gene: TRBJ1-1
clone size: -
V gene: TRBV28
CDR3 protein: CASIIKRDGEAFF
CDR3 DNA: TGTGCCAGCATTATAAAAAGGGACGGTGAAGCTTTCTTT

D gene: -
J gene: TRBJ1-2
clone size: -
V gene: TRBV18
CDR3 protein: CASSQGGANYGYTF
CDR3 DNA: TGTGCCAGCTCCCAAGGGGGTGCGAACTATGGCTACACCTTC

D gene: TRBD1
J gene: TRBJ1-5
clone size: -
V gene: TRBV5-8
CDR3 protein: CASSLFRTGSGNQPQHF
CDR3 DNA: TGTGCCAGCAGCTTGTTTAGGACAGGATCGGGCAATCAGCCCCAGCATTTT

D gene: -
J gene: TRBJ2-5
clone size: -
V gene: TRBV10-3
CDR3 protein: CAISENGGSETQYF
CDR3 DNA: TGTGCCATCAGTGAAAATGGGGGTTCGGAGACCCAGTACTTC

D gene: -
J gene: TRBJ1-1
clone size: once
V gene: TRBV2
CDR3 protein: CASSSFEGPTEAFF
CDR3 DNA: TGTGCCAGCAGTTCTTTCGAGGGGCCCACTGAAGCTTTCTTT

D gene: -
J gene: TRBJ1-1
clone size: -
V gene: TRBV14
CDR3 protein: CASSPSTEAFF
CDR3 DNA: TGTGCCAGCAGCCCGAGTACTGAAGCTTTCTTT

D gene: TRBD1
J gene: TRBJ2-3
clone size: -
V gene: TRBV5-1
CDR3 protein: CASSVGTGTYTDTQYF
CDR3 DNA: TGCGCCAGCAGCGTCGGGACAGGCACTTACACAGATACGCAGTATTTT

D gene: -
J gene: TRBJ1-5
clone size: -
V gene: TRBV6-1
CDR3 protein: CASSEASNRVNNQPQHF
CDR3 DNA: TGTGCCAGCAGTGAAGCGTCGAACAGGGTCAACAATCAGCCCCAGCATTTT

D gene: -
J gene: TRBJ1-1
clone size: once
V gene: TRBV7-2
CDR3 protein: CASSLDMGRRRAEAFF
CDR3 DNA: TGTGCCAGCAGCTTAGATATGGGTCGGAGGAGGGCTGAAGCTTTCTTT

D gene: -
J gene: TRBJ2-1
clone size: -
V gene: TRBV2
CDR3 protein: CASSENLLDGGNEQFF
CDR3 DNA: TGTGCCAGCAGTGAAAATCTCCTAGATGGGGGGAATGAGCAGTTCTTC

D gene: -
J gene: TRBJ1-6
clone size: -
V gene: TRBV10-2
CDR3 protein: CASSNPTGNSPLHF
CDR3 DNA: TGCGCCAGCAGCAACCCTACAGGGAATTCACCCCTCCACTTT

D gene: TRBD1
J gene: TRBJ2-1
clone size: -
V gene: TRBV7-9
CDR3 protein: CASRPQEGGTNEQFF
CDR3 DNA: TGTGCCAGCAGACCCCAAGAAGGGGGCACGAATGAGCAGTTCTTC

D gene: TRBD1
J gene: TRBJ1-4
clone size: -
V gene: TRBV9
CDR3 protein: CASSLTGGVNEKLFF
CDR3 DNA: TGTGCCAGCAGCCTTACAGGGGGGGTTAATGAAAAACTGTTTTTT

D gene: -
J gene: TRBJ1-2
clone size: -
V gene: TRBV5-1
CDR3 protein: CASRRDGGANYGYTF
CDR3 DNA: TGCGCCAGCAGACGGGACGGAGGGGCTAACTATGGCTACACCTTC

D gene: -
J gene: TRBJ1-6
clone size: few
V gene: TRBV30
CDR3 protein: CAWRPRHPRDYNSPLHF
CDR3 DNA: TGTGCCTGGAGACCCCGACACCCTCGGGACTATAATTCACCCCTCCACTTT

D gene: -
J gene: TRBJ2-3
clone size: -
V gene: TRBV2
CDR3 protein: CATSPQGTSTDTQYF
CDR3 DNA: TGTGCCACCTCTCCACAGGGAACTTCCACAGATACGCAGTATTTT

D gene: -
J gene: TRBJ1-4
clone size: once
V gene: TRBV4-1
CDR3 protein: CASSPLDQTTNEKLFF
CDR3 DNA: TGCGCCAGCAGCCCCTTGGATCAGACAACTAATGAAAAACTGTTTTTT

D gene: TRBD1
J gene: TRBJ1-2
clone size: once
V gene: TRBV19
CDR3 protein: CASSVTGEANYGYTF
CDR3 DNA: TGTGCCAGTAGTGTGACAGGGGAAGCTAACTATGGCTACACCTTC

D gene: -
J gene: TRBJ1-1
clone size: -
V gene: TRBV30
CDR3 protein: CAWSRGTLNTEAFF
CDR3 DNA: TGTGCCTGGAGTCGCGGGACACTGAACACTGAAGCTTTCTTT

D gene: -
J gene: TRBJ2-7
clone size: -
V gene: TRBV19
CDR3 protein: CASSIGSLTYEQYF
CDR3 DNA: TGTGCCAGTAGTATTGGCAGTCTCACCTACGAGCAGTACTTC

D gene: TRBD1
J gene: TRBJ1-3
clone size: -
V gene: TRBV6-6
CDR3 protein: CATRQGQSSGNTIYF
CDR3 DNA: TGTGCCACCCGACAGGGACAGAGCTCTGGAAACACCATATATTTT

D gene: -
J gene: TRBJ1-5
clone size: -
V gene: TRBV19
CDR3 protein: CASSIREGGWSNQPQHF
CDR3 DNA: TGTGCCAGTAGTATCCGGGAAGGAGGATGGAGCAATCAGCCCCAGCATTTT